This T cell receptor beta chain was captured in a study of T cells in Graves' hyperthyroidism and ophthalmopathy. RNA transcripts provided the source from which TCR beta CDR3 regions were amplified. The TCR CDR3 first-round RT-PCR relied on the HTBI primer set. TCRdb re-called the multiplex PCR reads with MiXCR, one entry per CDR3 protein. This sample carries 250,000 to 300,000 distinct CDR3 sequences, roughly an eighth of them seen once, and the ten largest clones take 7.9%. CDR3 length equals 14 residues. Per germline, CDR1 SGHKS and CDR2 YYEKEE (reference sequence). Comment on this clonotype: This could be a read error, since a much larger clone is one nucleotide away.

This receptor was identified in a woman between 35 and 50 years old with Graves' hyperthyroidism. The sequencing sample was made of blood. V gene TRBV5-5 combines with J gene TRBJ1-1; TRBD1 aligns across 7 bases. As DNA, the CDR3 is TGTGCCAGCAGCGGAACAGGGGTAGGCACTGGAGCTTTCTTT. Translating gives CASSGTGVGTGAFF. Complete variable domain (other parts from reference TRBV5-5 and TRBJ1-1): DAGVTQSPTHLIKTRGQQVTLRCSPISGHKSVSWYQQVLGQGPQFIFQYYEKEERGRGNFPDRFSARQFPNYSSELNVNALLLGDSALYLCASSGTGVGTGAFFGQGTRLTVV.